What follows describes a single TCR beta chain. The antigen remains undetermined. The Oncomine TCR Beta short-read assay was what sequenced the DNA obtained from cultured CD4+ T cells. TCRdb re-derived calls from the PCR reads in MiXCR, one entry per CDR3 protein. The table shows 17,000 or so distinct CDR3 sequences, with 50% to 75% occurring only once. The CDR3 spans 14 residues. V was trimmed by 2 bases and J by 3 bases, leaving 10 bases between them. Germline V gene sequence: CDR1 LNHNV, CDR2 YYDKDF (reference sequence). Treatment: approximately 9-day PBMC culture with coronavirus spike peptide pools or control peptides (ViraFEST assay). IL-2 at 10 IU/ml and peptide pools at around 10 ug/ml were added to PBMCs cultured at approximately 2 million per well. Culture proceeded for approximately 11 days, and CD4+ T cells were then isolated by negative selection. These data belong to a study of vaccination and CD4 T cells after COVID-19. Study background: Convalescents were six males and four females, two of them Hispanic. Whole-study results and caveats: In convalescent patients, a median about 88% of post-vaccine SARS-CoV-2-reactive clones appeared only after vaccination.

This chain uses TRBV15 with TRBJ1-1, with D possibly matching TRBD1 (6 bases). The sample comprised CD4+ T cells from blood, cultured in vitro. This sequence was found in a human donor who had recovered from COVID-19. In DNA form, the CDR3 reads TGTGCCACCAGCAGACAGGGGTGGGACACTGAAGCTTTCTTT. This encodes CATSRQGWDTEAFF.